The clone carrying this T cell receptor beta chain was observed a handful of times. The CDR3 contains 13 residues. The ends were cut back, 4 bases at V and 7 bases at J, with 8 bases in the middle. This sample stems from a study of CD8 T cells in ankylosing spondylitis. Generation of TCR beta libraries employed quantitative 5'-RACE incorporating molecular barcodes. TCRdb redid the calling of the 5' RACE reads with MiXCR, one entry per CDR3 protein. The sample carries under 400,000 distinct CDR3 sequences, roughly 11% recorded once. This receptor was obtained from a female donor with ankylosing spondylitis or in good health (not recorded which). Sequenced input: blood, either unsorted or a sorted T cell fraction (not recorded which). The chain is built from TRBV12-3 or TRBV12-4 and TRBJ1-6; D ambiguous. In DNA, the CDR3 is TGTGCCAGCAGTTCCGGGGTCAATTCACCCCTCCACTTT. Translating gives CASSSGVNSPLHF.